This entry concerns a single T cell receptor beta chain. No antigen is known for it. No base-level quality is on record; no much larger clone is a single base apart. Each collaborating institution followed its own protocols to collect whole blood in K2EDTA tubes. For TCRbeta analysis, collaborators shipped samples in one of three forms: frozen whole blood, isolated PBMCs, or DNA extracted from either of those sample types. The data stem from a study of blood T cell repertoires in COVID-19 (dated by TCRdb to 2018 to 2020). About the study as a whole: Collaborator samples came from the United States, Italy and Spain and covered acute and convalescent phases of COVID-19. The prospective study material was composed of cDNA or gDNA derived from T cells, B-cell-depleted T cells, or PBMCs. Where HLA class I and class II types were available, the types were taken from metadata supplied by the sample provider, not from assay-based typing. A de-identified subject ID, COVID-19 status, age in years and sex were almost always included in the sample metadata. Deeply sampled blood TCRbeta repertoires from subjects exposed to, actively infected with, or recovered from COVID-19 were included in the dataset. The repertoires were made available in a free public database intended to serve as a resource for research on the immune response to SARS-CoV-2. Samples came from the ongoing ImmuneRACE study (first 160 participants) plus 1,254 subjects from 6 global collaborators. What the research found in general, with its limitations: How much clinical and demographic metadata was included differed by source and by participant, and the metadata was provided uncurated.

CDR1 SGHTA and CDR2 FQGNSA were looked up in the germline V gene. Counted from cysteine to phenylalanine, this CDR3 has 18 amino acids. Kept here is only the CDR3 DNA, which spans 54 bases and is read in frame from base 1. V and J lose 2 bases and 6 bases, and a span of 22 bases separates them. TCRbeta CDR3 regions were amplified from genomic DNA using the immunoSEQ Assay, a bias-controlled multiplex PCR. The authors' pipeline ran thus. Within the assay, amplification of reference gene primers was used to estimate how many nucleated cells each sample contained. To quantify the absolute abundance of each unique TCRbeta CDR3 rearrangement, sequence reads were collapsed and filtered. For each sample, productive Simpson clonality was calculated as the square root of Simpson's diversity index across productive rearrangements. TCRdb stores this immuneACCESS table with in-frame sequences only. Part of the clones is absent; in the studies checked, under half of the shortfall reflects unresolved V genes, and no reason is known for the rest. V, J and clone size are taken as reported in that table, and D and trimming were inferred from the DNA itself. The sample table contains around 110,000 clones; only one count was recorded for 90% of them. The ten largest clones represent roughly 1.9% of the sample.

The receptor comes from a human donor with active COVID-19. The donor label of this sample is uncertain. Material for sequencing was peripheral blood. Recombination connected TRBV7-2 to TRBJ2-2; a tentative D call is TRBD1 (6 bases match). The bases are TGTGCCAGCAGCTTATCTAGATGGGGGCTCGGAGGCGCCGGGGAGCTGTTTTTT. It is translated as CASSLSRWGLGGAGELFF.